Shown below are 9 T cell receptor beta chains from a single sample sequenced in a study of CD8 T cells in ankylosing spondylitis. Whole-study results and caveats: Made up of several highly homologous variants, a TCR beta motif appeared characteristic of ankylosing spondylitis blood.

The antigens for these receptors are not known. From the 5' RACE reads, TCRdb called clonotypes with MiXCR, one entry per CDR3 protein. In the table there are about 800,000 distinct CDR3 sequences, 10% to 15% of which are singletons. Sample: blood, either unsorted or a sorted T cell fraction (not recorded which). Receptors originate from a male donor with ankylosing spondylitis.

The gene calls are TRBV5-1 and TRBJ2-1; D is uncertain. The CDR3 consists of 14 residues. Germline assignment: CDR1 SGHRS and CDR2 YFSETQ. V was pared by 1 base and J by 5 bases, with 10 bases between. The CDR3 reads CASSLQLRNNEQFF. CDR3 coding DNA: TGCGCCAGCAGCTTGCAACTTCGAAACAATGAGCAGTTCTTC.

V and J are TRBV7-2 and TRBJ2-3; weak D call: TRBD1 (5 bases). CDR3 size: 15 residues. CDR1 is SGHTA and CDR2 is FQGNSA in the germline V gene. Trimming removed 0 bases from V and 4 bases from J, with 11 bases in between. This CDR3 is CASSLAGPSADTQYF. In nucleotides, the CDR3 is TGTGCCAGCAGCTTAGCGGGGCCCTCCGCAGATACGCAGTATTTT.

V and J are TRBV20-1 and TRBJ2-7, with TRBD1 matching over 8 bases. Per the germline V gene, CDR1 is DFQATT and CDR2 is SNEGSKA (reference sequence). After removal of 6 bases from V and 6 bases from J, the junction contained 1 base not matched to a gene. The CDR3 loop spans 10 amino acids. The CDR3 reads CSAGQVEQYF. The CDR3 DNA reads TGCAGTGCGGGACAGGTCGAGCAGTACTTC.

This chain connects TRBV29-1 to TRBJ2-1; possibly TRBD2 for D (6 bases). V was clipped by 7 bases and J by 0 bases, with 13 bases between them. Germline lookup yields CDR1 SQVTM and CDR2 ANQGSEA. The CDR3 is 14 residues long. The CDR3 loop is CSAIRDFSYNEQFF. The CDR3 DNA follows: TGCAGCGCTATCCGGGACTTCTCCTACAATGAGCAGTTCTTC.

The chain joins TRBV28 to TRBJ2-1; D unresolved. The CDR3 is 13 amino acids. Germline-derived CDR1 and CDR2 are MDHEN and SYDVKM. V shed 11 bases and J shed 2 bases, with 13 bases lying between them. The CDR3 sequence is CASLGIPYNEQFF. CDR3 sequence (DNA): TGTGCCTCCTTAGGGATCCCCTACAATGAGCAGTTCTTC.

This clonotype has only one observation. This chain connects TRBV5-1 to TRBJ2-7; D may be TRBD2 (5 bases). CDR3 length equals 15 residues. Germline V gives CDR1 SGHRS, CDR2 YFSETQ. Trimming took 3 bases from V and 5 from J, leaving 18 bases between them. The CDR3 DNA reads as TGCGCCAGCAGCTATTCCGGGATCAAGATCGACGAGCAGTACTTC. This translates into CASSYSGIKIDEQYF.

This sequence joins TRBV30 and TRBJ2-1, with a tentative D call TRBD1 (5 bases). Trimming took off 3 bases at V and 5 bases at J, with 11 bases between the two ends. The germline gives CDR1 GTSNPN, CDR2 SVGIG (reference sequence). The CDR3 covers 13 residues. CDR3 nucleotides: TGTGCCTGGAGCTGGGGCAGCCACAATGAGCAGTTCTTC. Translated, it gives CAWSWGSHNEQFF.

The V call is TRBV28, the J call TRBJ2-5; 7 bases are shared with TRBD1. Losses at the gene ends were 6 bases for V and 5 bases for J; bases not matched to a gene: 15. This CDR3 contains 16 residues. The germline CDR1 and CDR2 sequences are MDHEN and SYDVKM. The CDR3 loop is CASRPRGGRRGETQYF. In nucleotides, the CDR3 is TGTGCCAGCAGACCCAGAGGGGGCCGCCGCGGGGAGACCCAGTACTTC.

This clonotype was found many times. CDR3 in amino acids: CASSFSGIRETQYF. The CDR3 region has the DNA TGTGCCAGCAGCTTTAGCGGGATTAGGGAGACCCAGTACTTC. The V gene is TRBV7-2, the J gene TRBJ2-5; TRBD2 matches at 8 bases. Trimming removed 3 bases from V and 5 bases from J; junction bases left unmatched: 5. In germline, CDR1 is SGHTA, CDR2 FQGNSA. CDR3 size: 14 residues. Combining the CDR3 with reference TRBV7-2 and TRBJ2-5 gives the whole variable domain GAGVSQSPSNKVTEKGKDVELRCDPISGHTALYWYRQSLGQGLEFLIYFQGNSAPDKSGLPSDRFSAERTGGSVSTLTIQRTQQEDSAVYLCASSFSGIRETQYFGPGTRLLVL.